The rows below give T cell receptor beta chains drawn from one sample of a study of blood T cell repertoires in COVID-19. Repertoires were generated with immunoSEQ multiplex PCR, while TCRdb's copy carries only in-frame clones and drops some. The data hold about 240,000 clones, with about four fifths observed a single time. Sequencing used peripheral blood. The source is a woman older than 75 with acute or convalescent COVID-19. The CDR3 runs from the conserved cysteine through the conserved F or W. Each record gives: D gene, clone size, J gene, V gene, CDR3 DNA, CDR3 protein. A D gene is named only where the DNA matches it firmly. Rows give clone size only sometimes, using once, few, many, or a class for an expanded clone.

d_gene: TRBD1
abundance: -
j_gene: TRBJ2-7
v_gene: TRBV7-8
CDR3nt: TGTGCCAGCAGCCAGTACCCGGCGGGGACAGGGGCCGTCTACGAGCAGTACTTC
CDR3aa: CASSQYPAGTGAVYEQYF

d_gene: TRBD1
abundance: -
j_gene: TRBJ2-7
v_gene: TRBV28
CDR3nt: TGTGCCAGCAGTTTATGGGGACAGGGTTCCTACGAGCAGTACTTC
CDR3aa: CASSLWGQGSYEQYF

d_gene: -
abundance: once
j_gene: TRBJ1-6
v_gene: TRBV7-2
CDR3nt: TGTGCCAGCAGCCCCACTAGAGGCTCACCCCTCCACTTT
CDR3aa: CASSPTRGSPLHF

d_gene: TRBD1
abundance: -
j_gene: TRBJ2-7
v_gene: TRBV28
CDR3nt: TGTGCCAGCAGTCGGAGACAGGGTTCCTACGAGCAGTACTTC
CDR3aa: CASSRRQGSYEQYF

d_gene: -
abundance: -
j_gene: TRBJ1-2
v_gene: TRBV28
CDR3nt: TGTGCCAGCACCCTACAGGGTTTTCACTATGGCTACACCTTC
CDR3aa: CASTLQGFHYGYTF

d_gene: -
abundance: few
j_gene: TRBJ2-2
v_gene: TRBV5-1
CDR3nt: TGCGCCAGCAGCTTGTTTGCGGGGACGAACACCGGGGAGCTGTTTTTT
CDR3aa: CASSLFAGTNTGELFF

d_gene: TRBD1
abundance: -
j_gene: TRBJ2-7
v_gene: TRBV6-5
CDR3nt: TGTGCCAGCAGAAGACAGGGTTACCACGAGCAGTACTTC
CDR3aa: CASRRQGYHEQYF

d_gene: -
abundance: -
j_gene: TRBJ1-1
v_gene: TRBV6-6
CDR3nt: TGTGCCAGCAGTTACTCGAGGAATGAAGCTTTCTTT
CDR3aa: CASSYSRNEAFF

d_gene: TRBD2
abundance: -
j_gene: TRBJ2-1
v_gene: TRBV28
CDR3nt: TGTGCCAGCAGTCCGCCCGGGGGGCTAGCGGGGGGAGGTGCCTACAATGAGCAGTTCTTC
CDR3aa: CASSPPGGLAGGGAYNEQFF

d_gene: TRBD1
abundance: once
j_gene: TRBJ2-5
v_gene: TRBV28
CDR3nt: TGTGCCAGCAGTTTACGGACAGGAGGTGAGACCCAGTACTTC
CDR3aa: CASSLRTGGETQYF

d_gene: -
abundance: -
j_gene: TRBJ1-3
v_gene: TRBV29-1
CDR3nt: TGCAGCGTCATACAGAGCTCTGGAAACACCATATATTTT
CDR3aa: CSVIQSSGNTIYF

d_gene: -
abundance: -
j_gene: TRBJ2-2
v_gene: TRBV30
CDR3nt: TGTGCCTGGAACGGACTCCGGGGGCGGGGGACCACCGGGGAGCTGTTTTTT
CDR3aa: CAWNGLRGRGTTGELFF

d_gene: -
abundance: -
j_gene: TRBJ2-6
v_gene: TRBV29-1
CDR3nt: TGCAGCGTTGCCGCGTCTGGGGCCAACGTCCTGACTTTC
CDR3aa: CSVAASGANVLTF

d_gene: TRBD1
abundance: few
j_gene: TRBJ2-1
v_gene: TRBV19
CDR3nt: TGTGCCAGCGCCCCCACAGGGGGGCATGAGCAGTTCTTC
CDR3aa: CASAPTGGHEQFF

d_gene: TRBD1
abundance: -
j_gene: TRBJ2-2
v_gene: TRBV2
CDR3nt: TGTGCCAGCAGGGGGACAGGCAGAAACACCGGGGAGCTGTTTTTT
CDR3aa: CASRGTGRNTGELFF

d_gene: TRBD1
abundance: once
j_gene: TRBJ1-2
v_gene: TRBV19
CDR3nt: TGTGCCAGTAGTATGGACAGGGAGAGCTACACCTTC
CDR3aa: CASSMDRESYTF

d_gene: TRBD1
abundance: -
j_gene: TRBJ1-2
v_gene: TRBV28
CDR3nt: TGTGCCAGCAGTTCGGGGACAGGGTGGGGCTATGGCTACACCTTC
CDR3aa: CASSSGTGWGYGYTF

d_gene: -
abundance: -
j_gene: TRBJ1-5
v_gene: TRBV7-9
CDR3nt: TGTGCCAGCAGCTTAAACGAAAACGGTCAGCCCCAGCATTTT
CDR3aa: CASSLNENGQPQHF

d_gene: TRBD1
abundance: -
j_gene: TRBJ1-2
v_gene: TRBV6-5
CDR3nt: TGTGCCAGCAGCCCGGGACAGATTAACTATGGCTACACCTTC
CDR3aa: CASSPGQINYGYTF

d_gene: TRBD1
abundance: -
j_gene: TRBJ1-2
v_gene: TRBV2
CDR3nt: TGTGCCAGCAGTCCACCTCAGGGGGGTGGCTACACCTTC
CDR3aa: CASSPPQGGGYTF

d_gene: TRBD2
abundance: -
j_gene: TRBJ2-5
v_gene: TRBV5-1
CDR3nt: TGCGCCAGCAGCCCAACGGGGGGGGACCAAGAGACCCAGTACTTC
CDR3aa: CASSPTGGDQETQYF

d_gene: TRBD1
abundance: -
j_gene: TRBJ2-5
v_gene: TRBV5-1
CDR3nt: TGCGCCAGCAGCCCCAGGGGGACGGAGACCCAGTACTTC
CDR3aa: CASSPRGTETQYF

d_gene: -
abundance: -
j_gene: TRBJ2-7
v_gene: TRBV2
CDR3nt: TGTGCCAGCAGTCGACAGTATGAGCAGTACTTC
CDR3aa: CASSRQYEQYF

d_gene: -
abundance: -
j_gene: TRBJ2-3
v_gene: TRBV5-4
CDR3nt: TGTGCCAGCAGCCCTTACCGGGACACAACAGATACGCAGTATTTT
CDR3aa: CASSPYRDTTDTQYF

d_gene: TRBD2
abundance: few
j_gene: TRBJ2-1
v_gene: TRBV7-2
CDR3nt: TGTGCCAGCAGCTTAGATAGCGGGGGGGGCCGGGGTGAGCAGTTCTTC
CDR3aa: CASSLDSGGGRGEQFF

d_gene: TRBD2
abundance: -
j_gene: TRBJ2-1
v_gene: TRBV5-1
CDR3nt: TGCGCCAGCGGCGGGGGGTCCTACAATGAGCAGTTCTTC
CDR3aa: CASGGGSYNEQFF

d_gene: -
abundance: -
j_gene: TRBJ2-1
v_gene: TRBV7-2
CDR3nt: TGTGCCAGCAGCTTAGAAGGTGGGGGGGCCCTCGGTGAGCAGTTCTTC
CDR3aa: CASSLEGGGALGEQFF

d_gene: -
abundance: -
j_gene: TRBJ2-3
v_gene: TRBV15
CDR3nt: TGTGCCACCAGCAATGGAGCCCCCACAGATACGCAGTATTTT
CDR3aa: CATSNGAPTDTQYF

d_gene: TRBD1
abundance: -
j_gene: TRBJ2-7
v_gene: TRBV4-2
CDR3nt: TGTGCCAGCAGCCAAGGGACAGGGGTTCCCTACGAGCAGTACTTC
CDR3aa: CASSQGTGVPYEQYF

d_gene: -
abundance: -
j_gene: TRBJ1-1
v_gene: TRBV28
CDR3nt: TGTGCCAGCAGTACAGATCCCAACCTGAACACTGAAGCTTTCTTT
CDR3aa: CASSTDPNLNTEAFF

d_gene: TRBD2
abundance: -
j_gene: TRBJ2-1
v_gene: TRBV5-1
CDR3nt: TGCGCCAGCAGCCCGCCGGGGGGTGTCGTGAGCTCCTACAATGAGCAGTTCTTC
CDR3aa: CASSPPGGVVSSYNEQFF

d_gene: TRBD2
abundance: -
j_gene: TRBJ2-2
v_gene: TRBV11-2
CDR3nt: TGTGCCAGCAGCCTGGGGACTAGCGGGGGGGATAACACCGGGGAGCTGTTTTTT
CDR3aa: CASSLGTSGGDNTGELFF

d_gene: -
abundance: -
j_gene: TRBJ2-7
v_gene: TRBV27
CDR3nt: TGTGCCAGCAGTTTAGGAGGGCTCTTCCACGAGCAGTACTTC
CDR3aa: CASSLGGLFHEQYF

d_gene: TRBD1
abundance: -
j_gene: TRBJ1-5
v_gene: TRBV6-1
CDR3nt: TGTGCCAGCAGTGATTCTGGACAGGTTAATCAGCCCCAGCATTTT
CDR3aa: CASSDSGQVNQPQHF

d_gene: TRBD1
abundance: -
j_gene: TRBJ1-2
v_gene: TRBV10-3
CDR3nt: TGTGCCATCAGTGAGTCTTGGGACAGACAGCGCTATGGCTACACCTTC
CDR3aa: CAISESWDRQRYGYTF

d_gene: -
abundance: -
j_gene: TRBJ2-1
v_gene: TRBV11-3
CDR3nt: TGTGCCAGCAGCTTAGTAGGGGACACACAGTTCTTC
CDR3aa: CASSLVGDTQFF

d_gene: -
abundance: -
j_gene: TRBJ1-3
v_gene: TRBV5-1
CDR3nt: TGCGCCAGCAGCATGGACCTCGAGGCGGACACCATATATTTT
CDR3aa: CASSMDLEADTIYF

d_gene: -
abundance: -
j_gene: TRBJ1-6
v_gene: TRBV2
CDR3nt: TGTGCCAGCAGTGGGGGAGGCGGGCCGAATTCACCCCTCCACTTT
CDR3aa: CASSGGGGPNSPLHF

d_gene: TRBD2
abundance: -
j_gene: TRBJ2-3
v_gene: TRBV5-4
CDR3nt: TGTGCCAGCAGACCACTAGCGGGGGGGCCGCATACGCAGTATTTT
CDR3aa: CASRPLAGGPHTQYF